Listed here is a single TCR beta chain. Its antigen is unidentified. This sample is drawn from a study of Tregs in tolerant kidney transplant recipients. The study, taken as a whole, reports: Few patients were studied, so findings need validation in larger groups. No direct test of biological reproducibility was done here. Some patients' samples used different primers over time, so nucleotide sequences weren't comparable.

Mixed chimerism was transient after nonmyeloablative marrow transplants from related graft donors. TCRdb's table, derived via immunoSEQ multiplex PCR, lists solely in-frame clones and lacks some. The table shows tens of thousands of clones, with under 95% occurring only once. Germline V lookup: CDR1 SGDLS, CDR2 YYNGEE. V was pared by 0 bases and J by 5 bases, with 9 bases between. This CDR3 has 14 amino acids. This receptor was obtained from a human patient who received a combined kidney and bone marrow transplant. Some T cells may be provided by the graft donor. The sequencing here drew on CD4+ T cells from blood (PBMCs), taken 12 months after the transplant. The genes are TRBV9 and TRBJ2-1; D ambiguous. The CDR3 reads CASSVGGSNNEQFF. For the CDR3, the DNA is TGTGCCAGCAGCGTAGGCGGTAGCAACAATGAGCAGTTCTTC. Drawing the rest from reference TRBV9 and TRBJ2-1, the complete variable domain is DSGVTQTPKHLITATGQRVTLRCSPRSGDLSVYWYQQSLDQGLQFLIQYYNGEERAKGNILERFSAQQFPDLHSELNLSSLELGDSALYFCASSVGGSNNEQFFGPGTRLTVL.